Each of the 27 T cell receptor beta chains below was sequenced from the same sample in a study of identical twins. Using its own MiXCR run on the 5' RACE reads, TCRdb lists one record per CDR3 protein. The data contain about 1.7 million distinct CDR3 sequences, about 32% of them seen just once; the ten biggest clones take up about 0.3%. The sequenced sample consisted of cord blood. These receptors came from a newborn girl in good health.

This clonotype was detected only a few times. Germline is not matched at one junction end, which may reflect a read error. The chain is built from TRBV10-3 and TRBJ2-3; possibly TRBD1 or TRBD2 for D (5 bases each). Germline V lookup: CDR1 ENHRY, CDR2 SYGVKD. The CDR3 is made up of 15 amino acids. The CDR3: CAISESEGPTDTRYF. The CDR3 DNA reads TGTGCCATCAGTGAGTCTGAGGGGCCCACAGATACGCGGTATTTT.

This clonotype showed up just a few times. This rearrangement joins TRBV7-2 to TRBJ2-3; 9 nucleotides align to TRBD2. The CDR3 is 14 residues long. Germline CDR1 is SGHTA and CDR2 is FQGNSA. The V gene end was trimmed by 6 bases and the J gene end by 6 bases; junction bases not matched to a gene: 7. The CDR3 coding sequence is TGTGCCAGCAGATCGGGACTAGCTGCCGATACGCAGTATTTT. Its protein is CASRSGLAADTQYF.

In this sample, this clonotype turned up many times. The rearrangement uses TRBV12-3 or TRBV12-4 and TRBJ1-2; D remains unclear. V dropped 5 bases and J dropped 4 bases, with 11 bases sitting between them. The CDR3 runs to 13 residues. CDR3 DNA sequence: TGTGCCAGCAGTCGAGACACGAGCTATGGCTACACCTTC. Its translation is CASSRDTSYGYTF.

V gene TRBV20-1 combines with J gene TRBJ2-5; 7 nucleotides align to TRBD1. The CDR3 has 13 residues. J was trimmed by 5 bases and V by 4 bases; bases with no gene match: 7. CDR1 and CDR2 from the germline V gene are DFQATT and SNEGSKA (reference sequence). This chain's CDR3 is CSATKGAAETQYF. DNA of the CDR3: TGCAGTGCTACCAAGGGGGCCGCGGAGACCCAGTACTTC.

The chain has TRBV20-1 and TRBJ2-3; weak D call: TRBD2 (5 bases). V was shortened by 5 bases and J by 2 bases, with 11 bases between the two germline ends. The CDR3 has 13 amino acids. The germline gives CDR1 DFQATT, CDR2 SNEGSKA (reference sequence). The CDR3 DNA reads TGCAGTGCTCTAGGACTGTTCACAGATACGCAGTATTTT. Its translation is CSALGLFTDTQYF.

The chain has TRBV5-5 and TRBJ2-7; 8 bases map to TRBD1. The germline V gene encodes CDR1 SGHKS and CDR2 YYEKEE (reference sequence). V dropped 0 bases and J dropped 0; count of bases not matched to a gene: 17. This CDR3 has 20 residues. The CDR3 loop is CASSLALGQEMGGSSYEQYF. The DNA of the CDR3 is TGTGCCAGCAGCTTGGCCCTGGGACAGGAGATGGGTGGAAGCTCCTACGAGCAGTACTTC.

This clonotype came up a few times. This chain uses TRBV10-3 with TRBJ1-4; D possibly corresponds to TRBD1 (6 bases). Germline CDR1 and CDR2: ENHRY and SYGVKD. V was pared by 4 bases and J by 7 bases, with 13 bases between. The CDR3 contains 14 residues. CDR3 sequence (DNA): TGTGCCATCAGTGTTCGGACAGTCACTGAAAAACTGTTTTTT. It translates to CAISVRTVTEKLFF.

The V and J genes are TRBV29-1 and TRBJ1-1; maybe TRBD1 (5 bases). Trimming cost V 7 bases and J 1 base, with 10 bases left between them. CDR1 is SQVTM and CDR2 is ANQGSEA in the germline V gene. CDR3 size: 12 residues. The CDR3 nucleotides are TGCAGCGCAGGGAGATGGAACACTGAAGCTTTCTTT. As protein: CSAGRWNTEAFF.

CDR3 protein: CASSPQWVGEFYEQYF. The CDR3 region has the DNA TGTGCCAGCAGCCCCCAATGGGTCGGGGAGTTCTACGAGCAGTACTTC. The chain has TRBV9 and TRBJ2-5; maybe TRBD2 (5 bases). The J call is in doubt because the DNA end fits TRBJ2-7 better. Germline assignment: CDR1 SGDLS and CDR2 YYNGEE. The CDR3 extends over 16 amino acids.

The sample holds a few counts of this clonotype. Just one base apart from a much larger clone, this may be a read error. This chain connects TRBV28 to TRBJ2-5; no reliable D call. Per germline, CDR1 MDHEN and CDR2 SYDVKM. With 1 base removed from V and 3 bases from J, the gap between germline ends came to 3 bases. The CDR3 consists of 12 residues. The CDR3 DNA reads TGTGCCAGCAGTTTATTCAAAGAGACCCAGTACTTC. Protein product: CASSLFKETQYF.

The rearrangement joins TRBV20-1 to TRBJ1-5; D is possibly TRBD1 (5 bases). Germline V lookup: CDR1 DFQATT, CDR2 SNEGSKA (reference sequence). The V end lost 6 bases, the J end lost 0 bases, and 12 bases lay between the germline ends. The CDR3 covers 14 residues. CDR3 region: CSAGGLYSNQPQHF. Written as DNA, the CDR3 is TGCAGTGCGGGGGGACTCTATAGCAATCAGCCCCAGCATTTT.

This clonotype came up a few times. The chain has TRBV6-2 or TRBV6-3 and TRBJ2-1; TRBD2 matches at 8 bases. V lost 7 bases to trimming and J lost 7 bases; unmatched junction nucleotides: 6. Germline values: CDR1 MNHEY, CDR2 SVGEGT. The CDR3 contains 13 residues. The CDR3 spells CASILAGENEQFF. CDR3 nucleotide sequence: TGTGCCAGCATTCTAGCGGGTGAAAATGAGCAGTTCTTC.

The table lists this clonotype with a few counts. The V gene is TRBV7-2, the J gene TRBJ2-3; 10 positions match TRBD1. Per germline, CDR1 SGHTA and CDR2 FQGNSA. There are 17 residues in the CDR3. V lost 1 base to trimming and J lost 2 bases; unmatched junction nucleotides: 6. CDR3 sequence reads: CASSLVGTGALTDTQYF. In nucleotides, the CDR3 is TGTGCCAGCAGCTTAGTGGGGACAGGGGCCCTCACAGATACGCAGTATTTT.

This sequence joins TRBV2 and TRBJ1-1; the D gene is possibly TRBD1 (6 bases). The CDR3 is made up of 15 amino acids. Germline CDR1 is SNHLY and CDR2 is FYNNEI. Trimming removed 4 bases at V and 4 bases at J, with 16 bases between. CDR3 DNA sequence: TGTGCCAGCAGTGCCAGGGGAGGGTTACGCACTGAAGCTTTCTTT. Translation gives CASSARGGLRTEAFF.

V is TRBV19 and J is TRBJ1-2, with D possibly matching TRBD1 (6 bases). The CDR3 consists of 15 residues. V gave up 4 bases and J gave up 7 bases, with 19 bases separating them. Germline CDR1 and CDR2: LNHDA and SQIVND (reference sequence). DNA of the CDR3: TGTGCCAGTAGTACGCAGGGGAGGGCCTACTTTGGCTACACCTTC. Translating gives CASSTQGRAYFGYTF.

The chain carries TRBV12-3 or TRBV12-4 and TRBJ1-2; D uncertain. Deletions cut 2 bases from V and 8 bases from J, with 12 bases between. The CDR3 contains 13 residues. CDR3 nucleotide sequence: TGTGCCAGCAGTTTATTCCGTCTGGAGGGCTACACCTTC. Its protein product is CASSLFRLEGYTF.

This clonotype was detected a few times. The chain recombines TRBV2 with TRBJ2-7; either TRBD1 or TRBD2 may supply D (5 bases each). This CDR3 has 15 residues. The V end was cut by 2 bases, the J end by 2 bases, with 13 bases between. Germline V gene sequence: CDR1 SNHLY, CDR2 FYNNEI. The CDR3: CASSESGTGPYEQYF. The CDR3 nucleotides are TGTGCCAGCAGTGAATCCGGGACCGGGCCCTACGAGCAGTACTTC.

The chain uses TRBV29-1 and TRBJ1-1; no definite D call. CDR1 and CDR2 from the germline V gene are SQVTM and ANQGSEA. This CDR3 has 11 amino acids. Trimming took 3 bases from V and 6 from J, leaving 8 bases between them. CDR3 amino acids: CSVDSGPEAFF. The CDR3 coding sequence is TGCAGCGTTGACAGTGGGCCTGAAGCTTTCTTT.

The gene calls are TRBV7-9 and TRBJ1-2; possible D gene TRBD1, 5 bases. This CDR3 is built from 14 residues. V was shortened by 0 bases and J by 4 bases, with 9 bases between the two germline ends. Germline-derived CDR1 and CDR2 are SEHNR and FQNEAQ (reference sequence). Here the CDR3 DNA reads TGTGCCAGCAGCTTAGCTGACAGACGCTATGGCTACACCTTC. It yields the protein CASSLADRRYGYTF.

A few counts support this clonotype. The chain joins TRBV24-1 to TRBJ2-1; D perhaps matches TRBD2 (6 bases). Trimming left V 4 bases short and J 6 bases short, with 18 bases between. Germline-derived CDR1 and CDR2 are KGHDR and SFDVKD. This CDR3 spans 16 amino acids. As DNA, the CDR3 is TGTGCCACCAGTGACTATACTAGCAGGATATCCAATGAGCAGTTCTTC. Translating gives CATSDYTSRISNEQFF.

This clonotype was picked up a small number of times. The chain uses TRBV20-1 and TRBJ2-7; possibly TRBD2 for D (6 bases). This CDR3 has 14 amino acids. V was clipped by 3 bases and J by 0 bases, with 12 bases between them. The germline V gene has CDR1 DFQATT and CDR2 SNEGSKA (reference sequence). In nucleotides, the CDR3 is TGCAGTGCTAGTTTACGGGGGAGCTCCTACGAGCAGTACTTC. Its protein product is CSASLRGSSYEQYF.

This clonotype was seen at least ten times. The CDR3 protein is CASSLSGRYYGYTF. The CDR3 bases are TGTGCCAGCAGTTTGTCAGGGCGGTACTATGGCTACACCTTC. The chain couples TRBV12-3 or TRBV12-4 to TRBJ1-2, with D maybe TRBD1 (5 bases). Trimming took off 3 bases at V and 3 bases at J, with 11 bases between the two ends. The CDR3 consists of 14 residues.

The rearrangement joins TRBV4-1 to TRBJ1-5; no clear D gene. The germline gives CDR1 MGHRA, CDR2 YSYEKL. The CDR3 length is 17 residues. The V and J ends lost 1 base and 2 bases respectively, with 15 bases between them. CDR3 DNA sequence: TGCGCCAGCAGCCAAGTAGCGGCTCGTGGTGGCAATCAGCCCCAGCATTTT. Translating gives CASSQVAARGGNQPQHF.

This clonotype was counted ten times or more. The chain joins TRBV2 to TRBJ2-5; no definite D call. The germline V gene has CDR1 SNHLY and CDR2 FYNNEI. V lost 8 bases to trimming and J lost 0 bases, with 10 bases between them. The CDR3 extends over 13 amino acids. CDR3 residues: CASLSEYQETQYF. Here the CDR3 DNA reads TGTGCCAGCCTGAGCGAGTACCAAGAGACCCAGTACTTC.

The V gene is TRBV4-2, the J gene TRBJ2-7; 7 bases are shared with TRBD2. Per the germline V gene, CDR1 is LGHNA and CDR2 is YNFKEQ. The CDR3 sequence is 16 residues long. V dropped 0 bases and J dropped 4; count of bases not matched to a gene: 9. The CDR3 region has the DNA TGTGCCAGCAGCCAAGATTTGGGGGGGACCCTATACGAGCAGTACTTC. Residues: CASSQDLGGTLYEQYF.

This clonotype has more than one count but fewer than ten. This sequence joins TRBV28 and TRBJ1-1; D gene ambiguous. Trimming pared 8 bases from V and 0 bases from J, leaving 4 bases between. CDR1 is MDHEN, CDR2 SYDVKM, per germline. This CDR3 has 11 amino acids. The DNA for the CDR3 is TGTGCCAGCCAGGTGAACACTGAAGCTTTCTTT. This gives the protein CASQVNTEAFF. Supplemented by reference TRBV28 and TRBJ1-1, the full variable domain reads DVKVTQSSRYLVKRTGEKVFLECVQDMDHENMFWYRQDPGLGLRLIYFSYDVKMKEKGDIPEGYSVSREKKERFSLILESASTNQTSMYLCASQVNTEAFFGQGTRLTVV.

The chain employs TRBV10-3 and TRBJ2-1, with D maybe TRBD2 (5 bases). The CDR3 is made up of 15 amino acids. Trimming left V 0 bases short and J 13 bases short, with 19 bases between. Germline V gene lookup returns CDR1 ENHRY and CDR2 SYGVKD. CDR3 residues: CAISESLEVQETQFF. DNA of the CDR3: TGTGCCATCAGTGAGTCACTAGAGGTTCAAGAGACCCAGTTCTTC.